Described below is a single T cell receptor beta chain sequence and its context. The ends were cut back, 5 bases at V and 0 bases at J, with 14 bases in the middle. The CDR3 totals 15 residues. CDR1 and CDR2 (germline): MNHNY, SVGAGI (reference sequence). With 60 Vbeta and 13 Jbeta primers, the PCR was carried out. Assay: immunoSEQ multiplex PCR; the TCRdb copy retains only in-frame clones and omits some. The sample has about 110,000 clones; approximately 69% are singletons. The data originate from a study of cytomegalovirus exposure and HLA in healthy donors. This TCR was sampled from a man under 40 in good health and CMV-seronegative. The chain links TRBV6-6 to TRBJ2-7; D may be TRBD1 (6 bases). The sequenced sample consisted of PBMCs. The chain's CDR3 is CASSTSGTPSYEQYF. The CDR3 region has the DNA TGTGCCAGCAGTACTTCCGGGACACCCTCCTACGAGCAGTACTTC.